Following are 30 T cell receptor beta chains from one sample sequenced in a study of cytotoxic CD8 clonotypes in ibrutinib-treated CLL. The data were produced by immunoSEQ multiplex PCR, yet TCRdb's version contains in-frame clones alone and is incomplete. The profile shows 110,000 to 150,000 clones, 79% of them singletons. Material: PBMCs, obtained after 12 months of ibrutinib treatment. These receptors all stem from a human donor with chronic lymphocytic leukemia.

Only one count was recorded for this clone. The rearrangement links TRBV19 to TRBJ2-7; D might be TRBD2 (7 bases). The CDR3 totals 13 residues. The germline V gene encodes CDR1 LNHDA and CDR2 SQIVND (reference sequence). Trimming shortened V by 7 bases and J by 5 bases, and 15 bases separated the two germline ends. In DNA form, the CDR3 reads TGTGCCAGTAAGGGAGGGGGTTCCCACGAGCAGTACTTC. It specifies CASKGGGSHEQYF. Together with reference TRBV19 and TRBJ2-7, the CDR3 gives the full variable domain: DGGITQSPKYLFRKEGQNVTLSCEQNLNHDAMYWYRQDPGQGLRLIYYSQIVNDFQKGDIAEGYSVSREKKESFPLTVTSAQKNPTAFYLCASKGGGSHEQYFGPGTRLTVT.

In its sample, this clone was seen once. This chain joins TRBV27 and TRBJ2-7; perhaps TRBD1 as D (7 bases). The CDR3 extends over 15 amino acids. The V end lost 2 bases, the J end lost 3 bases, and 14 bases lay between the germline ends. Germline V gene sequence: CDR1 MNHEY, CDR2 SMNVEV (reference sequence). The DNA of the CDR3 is TGTGCCAGCAGTTTACGCGGGGACAGAGTCTACGAGCAGTACTTC. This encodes CASSLRGDRVYEQYF.

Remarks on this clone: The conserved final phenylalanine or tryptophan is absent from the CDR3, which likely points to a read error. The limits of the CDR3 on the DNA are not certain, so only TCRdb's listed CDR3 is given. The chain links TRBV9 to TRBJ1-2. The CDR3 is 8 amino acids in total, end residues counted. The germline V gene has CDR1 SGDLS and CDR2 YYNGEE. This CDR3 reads CASSAPHL.

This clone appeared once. Here the CDR3 reads CASSASRDQPQHF. The CDR3 nucleotides are TGTGCCAGTAGTGCGAGCAGGGATCAGCCCCAGCATTTT. The chain uses TRBV19 and TRBJ1-5, with D maybe TRBD1 (5 bases). CDR1 is LNHDA and CDR2 is SQIVND in the germline V gene (reference sequence). The CDR3 is made up of 13 amino acids. Trimming took 5 bases from V and 5 from J, leaving 10 bases between them.

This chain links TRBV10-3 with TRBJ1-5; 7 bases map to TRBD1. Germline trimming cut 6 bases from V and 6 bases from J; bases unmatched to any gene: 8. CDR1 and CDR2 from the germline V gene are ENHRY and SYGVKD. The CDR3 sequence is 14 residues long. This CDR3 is CAISPDRETQPQHF. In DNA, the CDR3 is TGTGCCATCAGCCCAGACAGGGAGACTCAGCCCCAGCATTTT.

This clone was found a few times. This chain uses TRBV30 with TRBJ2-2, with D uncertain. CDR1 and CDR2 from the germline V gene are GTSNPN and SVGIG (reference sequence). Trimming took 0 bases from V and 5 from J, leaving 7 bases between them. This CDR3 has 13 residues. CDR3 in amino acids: CAWSVTYTGELFF. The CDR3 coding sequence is TGTGCCTGGAGTGTTACATATACCGGGGAGCTGTTTTTT.

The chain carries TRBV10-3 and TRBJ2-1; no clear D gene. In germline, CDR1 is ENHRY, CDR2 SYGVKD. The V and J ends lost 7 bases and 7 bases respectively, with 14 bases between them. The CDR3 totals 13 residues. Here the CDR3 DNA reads TGTGCCATCACGGATCTTGGGCCGAATGAGCAGTTCTTC. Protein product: CAITDLGPNEQFF.

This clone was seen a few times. CDR3 region: CASSFRAETQYF. CDR3 nucleotides: TGTGCCAGCAGCTTCAGGGCGGAGACCCAGTACTTC. The chain links TRBV7-9 to TRBJ2-5, with D possibly matching TRBD1 (5 bases). Deletions cut 3 bases from V and 5 bases from J, with 7 bases between. Germline loops: CDR1 SEHNR, CDR2 FQNEAQ (reference sequence). CDR3 size: 12 residues.

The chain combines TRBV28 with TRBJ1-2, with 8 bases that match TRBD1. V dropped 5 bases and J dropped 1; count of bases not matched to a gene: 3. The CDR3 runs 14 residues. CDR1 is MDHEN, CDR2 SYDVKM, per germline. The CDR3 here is CASSPGGLNYGYTF. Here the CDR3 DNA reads TGTGCCAGCAGTCCAGGGGGCCTTAACTATGGCTACACCTTC.

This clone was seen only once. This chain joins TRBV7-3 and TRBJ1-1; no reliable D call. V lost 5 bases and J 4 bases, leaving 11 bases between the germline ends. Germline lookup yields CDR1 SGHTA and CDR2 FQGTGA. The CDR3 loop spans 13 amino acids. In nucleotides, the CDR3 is TGTGCCAGCAGCGCAACGTGGAGCACTGAAGCTTTCTTT. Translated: CASSATWSTEAFF.

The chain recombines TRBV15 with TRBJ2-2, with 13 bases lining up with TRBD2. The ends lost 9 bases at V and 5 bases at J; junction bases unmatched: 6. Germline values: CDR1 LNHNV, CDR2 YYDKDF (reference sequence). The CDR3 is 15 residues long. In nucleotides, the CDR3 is TGTGCCACTAAACCGGGACTAGCGGGAACCGGGGAGCTGTTTTTT. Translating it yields CATKPGLAGTGELFF.

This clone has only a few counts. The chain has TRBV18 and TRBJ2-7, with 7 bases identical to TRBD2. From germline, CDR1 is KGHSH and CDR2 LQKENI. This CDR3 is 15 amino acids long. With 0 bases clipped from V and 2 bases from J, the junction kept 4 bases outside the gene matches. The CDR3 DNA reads TGTGCCAGCTCACCACCGTCCGCGGGGGCCTACGAGCAGTACTTC. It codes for CASSPPSAGAYEQYF.

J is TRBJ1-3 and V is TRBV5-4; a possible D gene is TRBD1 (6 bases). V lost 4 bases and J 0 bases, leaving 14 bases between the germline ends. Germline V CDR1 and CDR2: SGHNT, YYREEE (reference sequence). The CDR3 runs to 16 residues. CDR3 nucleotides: TGTGCCAGCAGCCAGGGACAAAGAAACTCTGGAAACACCATATATTTT. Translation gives CASSQGQRNSGNTIYF.

In DNA form, the CDR3 reads TGTGCCAGCAGTTCCAGGACAGGGCCAGATACGCAGTATTTT. It codes for CASSSRTGPDTQYF. The chain combines TRBV6-5 with TRBJ2-3, with 8 bases lining up with TRBD1. The CDR3 sequence is 14 residues long. The germline V gene encodes CDR1 MNHEY and CDR2 SVGAGI. Trimming at V came to 4 bases and at J to 4 bases, leaving 4 bases not matched to a gene.

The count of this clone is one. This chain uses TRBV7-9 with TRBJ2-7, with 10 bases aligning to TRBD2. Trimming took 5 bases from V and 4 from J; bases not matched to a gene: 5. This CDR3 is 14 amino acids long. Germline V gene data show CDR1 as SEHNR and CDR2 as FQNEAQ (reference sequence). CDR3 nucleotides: TGTGCCAGCAGCCCGTCTAGCGGGAGTTACGAGCAGTACTTC. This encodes CASSPSSGSYEQYF.

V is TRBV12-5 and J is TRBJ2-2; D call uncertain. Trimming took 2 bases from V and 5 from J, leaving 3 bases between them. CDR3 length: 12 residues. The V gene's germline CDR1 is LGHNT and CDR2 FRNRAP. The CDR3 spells CASGLRTGELFF. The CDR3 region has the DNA TGTGCTAGTGGTTTGCGGACCGGGGAGCTGTTTTTT.

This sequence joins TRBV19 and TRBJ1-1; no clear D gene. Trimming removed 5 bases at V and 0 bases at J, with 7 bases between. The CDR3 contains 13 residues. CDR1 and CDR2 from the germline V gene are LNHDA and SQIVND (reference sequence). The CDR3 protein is CASSLLMNTEAFF. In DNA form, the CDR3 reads TGTGCCAGTAGTTTGCTCATGAACACTGAAGCTTTCTTT. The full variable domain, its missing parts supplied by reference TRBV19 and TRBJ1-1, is DGGITQSPKYLFRKEGQNVTLSCEQNLNHDAMYWYRQDPGQGLRLIYYSQIVNDFQKGDIAEGYSVSREKKESFPLTVTSAQKNPTAFYLCASSLLMNTEAFFGQGTRLTVV.

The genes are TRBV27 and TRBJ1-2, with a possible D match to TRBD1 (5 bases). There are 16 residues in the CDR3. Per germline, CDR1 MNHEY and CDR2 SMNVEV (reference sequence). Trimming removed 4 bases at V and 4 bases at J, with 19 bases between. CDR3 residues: CASSYLMGQRSYGYTF. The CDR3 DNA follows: TGTGCCAGCAGTTACCTCATGGGGCAGAGAAGCTATGGCTACACCTTC.

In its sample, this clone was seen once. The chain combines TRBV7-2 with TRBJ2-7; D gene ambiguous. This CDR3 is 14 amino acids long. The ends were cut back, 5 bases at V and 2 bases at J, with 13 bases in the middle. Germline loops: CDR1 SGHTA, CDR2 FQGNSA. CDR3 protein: CASSLSLGTYEQYF. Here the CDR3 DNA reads TGTGCCAGCAGCCTAAGCCTAGGTACCTACGAGCAGTACTTC.

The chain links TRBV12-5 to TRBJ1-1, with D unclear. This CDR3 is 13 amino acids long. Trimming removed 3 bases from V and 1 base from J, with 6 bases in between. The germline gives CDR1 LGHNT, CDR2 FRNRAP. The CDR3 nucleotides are TGTGCTAGTGGTTTTGGCGGGAACACTGAAGCTTTCTTT. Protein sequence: CASGFGGNTEAFF.

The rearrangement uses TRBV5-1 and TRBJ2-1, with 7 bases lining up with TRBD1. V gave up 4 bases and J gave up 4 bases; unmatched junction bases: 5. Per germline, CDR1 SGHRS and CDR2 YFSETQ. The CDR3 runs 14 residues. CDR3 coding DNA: TGCGCCAGCAGCGCAAGACAGGGTTACAATGAGCAGTTCTTC. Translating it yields CASSARQGYNEQFF.

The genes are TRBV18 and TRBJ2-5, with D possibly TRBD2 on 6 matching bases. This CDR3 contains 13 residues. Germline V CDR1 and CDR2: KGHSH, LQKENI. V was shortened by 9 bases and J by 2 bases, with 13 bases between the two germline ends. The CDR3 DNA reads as TGTGCCAGTCATCTCCGGGGGCAAGAGACCCAGTACTTC. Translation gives CASHLRGQETQYF.

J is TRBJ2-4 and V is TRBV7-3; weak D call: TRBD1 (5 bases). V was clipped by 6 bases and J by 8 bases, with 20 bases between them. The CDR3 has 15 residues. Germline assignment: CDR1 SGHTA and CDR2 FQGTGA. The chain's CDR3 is CASRLGRSQSDIQYF. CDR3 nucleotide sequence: TGTGCCAGCAGGTTGGGGCGGTCCCAGTCGGACATTCAGTACTTC.

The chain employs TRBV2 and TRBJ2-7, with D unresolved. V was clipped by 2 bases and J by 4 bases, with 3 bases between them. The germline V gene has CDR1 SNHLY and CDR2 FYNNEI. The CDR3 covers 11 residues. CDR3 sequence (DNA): TGTGCCAGCAGTGAAACATACGAGCAGTACTTC. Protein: CASSETYEQYF.

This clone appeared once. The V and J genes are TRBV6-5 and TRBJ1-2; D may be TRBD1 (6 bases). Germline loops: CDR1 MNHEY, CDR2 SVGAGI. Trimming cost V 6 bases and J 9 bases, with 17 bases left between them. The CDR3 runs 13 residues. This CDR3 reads CASRRGTTDRYTF. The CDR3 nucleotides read TGTGCCAGCAGGAGGGGGACGACCGATCGCTACACCTTC.

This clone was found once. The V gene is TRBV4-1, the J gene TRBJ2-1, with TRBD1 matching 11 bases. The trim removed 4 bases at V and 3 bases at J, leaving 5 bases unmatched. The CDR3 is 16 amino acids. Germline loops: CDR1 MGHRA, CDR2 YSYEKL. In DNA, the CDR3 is TGCGCCAGCAGCCGAAGAGGGACAGGGGGCTACAATGAGCAGTTCTTC. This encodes CASSRRGTGGYNEQFF.

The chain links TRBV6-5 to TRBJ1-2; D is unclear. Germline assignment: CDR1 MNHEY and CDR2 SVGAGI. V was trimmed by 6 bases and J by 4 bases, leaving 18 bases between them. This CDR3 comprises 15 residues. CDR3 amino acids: CASSSRKRTPYGYTF. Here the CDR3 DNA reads TGTGCCAGCAGCTCTCGGAAAAGGACTCCCTATGGCTACACCTTC.

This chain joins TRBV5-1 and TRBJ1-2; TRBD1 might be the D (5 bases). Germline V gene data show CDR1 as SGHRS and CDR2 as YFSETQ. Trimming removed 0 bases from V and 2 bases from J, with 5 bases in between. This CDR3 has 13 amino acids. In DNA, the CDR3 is TGCGCCAGCAGCTTGGGGGGGAACTATGGCTACACCTTC. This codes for CASSLGGNYGYTF. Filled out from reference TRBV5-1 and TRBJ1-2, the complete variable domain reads KAGVTQTPRYLIKTRGQQVTLSCSPISGHRSVSWYQQTPGQGLQFLFEYFSETQRNKGNFPGRFSGRQFSNSRSEMNVSTLELGDSALYLCASSLGGNYGYTFGSGTRLTVV.

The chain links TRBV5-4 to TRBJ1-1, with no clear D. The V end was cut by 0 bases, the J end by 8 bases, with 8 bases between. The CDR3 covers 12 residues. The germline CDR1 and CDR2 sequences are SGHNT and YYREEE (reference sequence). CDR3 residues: CASSLDVSEAFF. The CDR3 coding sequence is TGTGCCAGCAGCTTGGATGTATCCGAAGCTTTCTTT.

CDR3 sequence (DNA): TGTGCCACATCAGCCCCGAGCACCTCGGACTACGAGCAGTACTTC. Protein sequence: CATSAPSTSDYEQYF. The rearrangement links TRBV5-4 to TRBJ2-7, with D unresolved. The CDR3 extends over 15 amino acids. The germline V gene has CDR1 SGHNT and CDR2 YYREEE (reference sequence). V was shortened by 9 bases and J by 3 bases, with 22 bases between the two germline ends.